Below are 19 T cell receptor beta chains sequenced from a single sample in a study of T cell clonality in common variable immunodeficiency. Findings of the study overall: Common variable immunodeficiency TCR beta sequences reportedly had fewer deletions and N-nucleotide insertions.

These receptors are not linked to any known antigen. Sequencing was performed with immunoSEQ multiplex PCR; in TCRdb, only in-frame clones are kept and a portion is missing. Observed in the sample are around 40,000 clones, none of them singletons. Source material: peripheral blood mononuclear cells. The origin of the receptors is a human donor with common variable immunodeficiency.

This clone was counted at least ten times. The sequenced fragment ends 3 residues before the CDR3 boundary, so the rest is inferred from the germline J gene. The chain uses TRBV11-2 and TRBJ1-3, with D uncertain. Deletions cut 5 bases from V and 9 bases from J, with 11 bases between. Germline lookup yields CDR1 SGHAT and CDR2 FQNNGV. The CDR3 is 12 amino acids. CDR3 amino acids: CASSQVSGTIYF. The sequenced part of the CDR3 DNA is TGTGCCAGCAGCCAAGTCTCCGGCACC.

This clone was seen ten or more times. The CDR3 end falls 3 residues outside the read, so it is completed with the germline J gene. The chain uses TRBV30 and TRBJ1-2; D gene ambiguous. This CDR3 has 11 residues. Germline assignment: CDR1 GTSNPN and CDR2 SVGIG (reference sequence). Partial CDR3 DNA: TGTGCCTGGAGTGTACAGTCAGGC. Encoded protein: CAWSVQSG. The full CDR3 sequence reads CAWSVQSGYTF.

Only a few counts were recorded for this clone. This CDR3 is also generated by other DNA sequences in the sample. CDR3 DNA (partial): TGTGCCAGCAGGGAAAGCGGGGGGGCCTACAATGAG. Translating it yields CASRESGGAYNE. The complete CDR3 reads CASRESGGAYNEQFF. The genes are TRBV2 and TRBJ2-1; 10 bases are a match to TRBD2. The DNA ends 3 residues before the CDR3 does, and the rest of the CDR3 is filled in from the germline J gene. Germline assignment: CDR1 SNHLY and CDR2 FYNNEI. Trimming removed 6 bases from V and 2 bases from J; junction bases left unmatched: 4. This CDR3 region has 15 residues.

This clone was observed at least ten times. From the germline J gene comes the end of the CDR3, since the read stops 3 residues before it. The rearrangement uses TRBV19 and TRBJ1-5, with D possibly being TRBD1 (5 bases). V lost 2 bases and J 6 bases, leaving 8 bases between the germline ends. The CDR3 spans 13 residues. From germline, CDR1 is LNHDA and CDR2 SQIVND (reference sequence). Partial CDR3 DNA: TGTGCCAGTAGTATACAGGGCGGTCAGCCC. It translates to CASSIQGGQP. The full CDR3 sequence reads CASSIQGGQPQHF.

As concerns this clone: Sequencing ends 3 residues short of the CDR3 end; the germline J gene provides the rest. V and J are TRBV19 and TRBJ2-3; TRBD2 aligns across 9 bases. Germline-derived CDR1 and CDR2 are LNHDA and SQIVND (reference sequence). CDR3 length: 15 residues. After removal of 5 bases from V and 2 bases from J, the junction contained 5 bases not matched to a gene. CDR3 sequence reads: CASSWAGGLTDTQYF. Partial CDR3 DNA: TGTGCCAGTAGTTGGGCGGGGGGGCTCACAGATACG.

There are many counts of this clone. With the read ending 3 residues before the CDR3 end, the germline J gene is used to fill in that end. This sequence joins TRBV28 and TRBJ2-7; 9 nucleotides line up with TRBD2. CDR1 and CDR2 from the germline V gene are MDHEN and SYDVKM. J was trimmed by 1 base and V by 3 bases; bases with no gene match: 1. The CDR3 consists of 14 residues. The DNA read from the CDR3 is TGTGCCAGCAGTTTGGCGGGAGGGTCCTACGAG. Amino acids: CASSLAGGSYE. The complete CDR3 reads CASSLAGGSYEQYF.

Concerning this clone: The CDR3 end lies 3 residues beyond the end of the read and is filled in from the germline J gene. The chain carries TRBV30 and TRBJ2-3; 8 nucleotides match TRBD2. Unmatched junction bases numbered 10, after V lost 1 base and J lost 4 bases. The CDR3 runs to 16 residues. Germline V gene lookup returns CDR1 GTSNPN and CDR2 SVGIG (reference sequence). The sequenced CDR3 bases are TGTGCCTGGAGTGGGGCAGCGGGGCGGGGGGCAGATACG. This translates into CAWSGAAGRGADT. The CDR3 as a whole reads CAWSGAAGRGADTQYF.

With respect to this clone: The CDR3 goes on 3 residues after the read ends, and that part is filled in from the germline J gene. This rearrangement joins TRBV20-1 to TRBJ2-7; the match to TRBD1 covers 9 bases. Germline loops: CDR1 DFQATT, CDR2 SNEGSKA (reference sequence). The ends lost 8 bases at V and 5 bases at J; junction bases unmatched: 4. The CDR3 runs 11 residues. The sequenced part of the CDR3 DNA is TGCAGTACGGGACAGGGTGACGAG. Translated, it gives CSTGQGDE. The entire CDR3 is CSTGQGDEQYF.

This clone was seen many times. The sequenced fragment ends 3 residues before the CDR3 boundary, so the rest is inferred from the germline J gene. The V gene is TRBV6-2 or TRBV6-3, the J gene TRBJ2-1; 12 bases agree with TRBD2. The CDR3 has 16 amino acids. V lost 6 bases to trimming and J lost 8 bases; unmatched junction nucleotides: 11. From germline, CDR1 is MNHEY and CDR2 SVGEGT. The CDR3 bases that were read are TGTGCCAGCAGGCCTAGCGGGGGGGCCGGCCTTCATGAG. Protein product: CASRPSGGAGLHE. The whole CDR3 sequence reads CASRPSGGAGLHEQFF.

In regard to this clone: The CDR3 end is not reached by the read, which stops 3 residues before it; the germline J gene fills it in. This rearrangement joins TRBV19 to TRBJ2-7; possible D gene TRBD1, 6 bases. Per germline, CDR1 LNHDA and CDR2 SQIVND (reference sequence). V was clipped by 4 bases and J by 6 bases, with 13 bases between them. The length of the CDR3 is 13 residues. The CDR3 loop reads CASSKTGWGEQYF. CDR3 bases read: TGTGCCAGTAGTAAAACAGGGTGGGGCGAG.

This clone was picked up many times. The CDR3 DNA, read in part, is TGCAGCGTGGACCTAGCGGGAAGGGATACG. This translates into CSVDLAGRDT. The complete CDR3 reads CSVDLAGRDTQYF. The chain carries TRBV29-1 and TRBJ2-3; TRBD2 agrees at 9 bases. The sequenced fragment ends 3 residues before the CDR3 boundary, so the rest is inferred from the germline J gene. Germline V gene data show CDR1 as SQVTM and CDR2 as ANQGSEA. The V and J ends lost 6 bases and 6 bases, in that order; junction bases with no gene match: 7. CDR3 length: 13 residues.

This clone has ten or more counts. The missing CDR3 end, 3 residues past where the read stops, is filled in from the germline J gene. V gene TRBV20-1 combines with J gene TRBJ2-1, with D perhaps given as TRBD1 or TRBD2 (6 bases each). V gave up 4 bases and J gave up 4 bases, with 17 bases separating them. The CDR3 is made up of 15 amino acids. CDR1 is DFQATT and CDR2 is SNEGSKA in the germline V gene (reference sequence). The CDR3 loop is CSATRQEGWYNEQFF. CDR3 DNA (partial): TGCAGTGCTACTAGACAGGAGGGTTGGTACAATGAG.

This clone was detected many times. The read ends 3 residues shy of where the CDR3 ends; the end is completed using the germline J gene. The chain uses TRBV20-1 and TRBJ2-2, with TRBD2 identical over 8 bases. CDR1 DFQATT and CDR2 SNEGSKA come from the germline V gene (reference sequence). V trimming: 3 bases; J trimming: 6 bases; junction bases outside the gene matches: 0. The CDR3 length is 12 residues. This CDR3 reads CSASGGAGELFF. CDR3 bases read: TGCAGTGCTAGCGGGGGGGCCGGGGAG.

There are many counts of this clone. The CDR3 end is not reached by the read, which stops 3 residues before it; the germline J gene fills it in. The chain couples TRBV19 to TRBJ2-4, with D perhaps TRBD1 (6 bases). Germline CDR1 reads LNHDA; CDR2 reads SQIVND (reference sequence). V lost 6 bases, J lost 0 bases, and 9 bases lay in between. The CDR3 length is 14 residues. The CDR3 DNA, read in part, is TGTGCCAGTAGCATGACAGGAGCCAAAAACATT. Its protein product is CASSMTGAKNI. The whole CDR3 is CASSMTGAKNIQYF.

CDR3 in amino acids: CASSLTAGGPWETQYF. The sequenced part of the CDR3 DNA is TGCGCCAGCAGCTTAACGGCGGGGGGGCCGTGGGAGACC. The rearrangement links TRBV5-1 to TRBJ2-5; 9 nucleotides line up with TRBD2. The read comes to an end 3 residues before the CDR3 does, leaving the germline J gene to fill in the end. CDR1 SGHRS and CDR2 YFSETQ come from the germline V gene. This CDR3 region has 16 residues. V lost 2 bases, J lost 5 bases, and 10 bases stayed unmatched. The variable domain in full, with the rest retrieved from reference TRBV5-1 and TRBJ2-5, is KAGVTQTPRYLIKTRGQQVTLSCSPISGHRSVSWYQQTPGQGLQFLFEYFSETQRNKGNFPGRFSGRQFSNSRSEMNVSTLELGDSALYLCASSLTAGGPWETQYFGPGTRLLVL.

This clone was detected many times. The read ends 3 residues shy of where the CDR3 ends; the end is completed using the germline J gene. V and J are TRBV5-1 and TRBJ1-4; D gene unclear. The ends were cut back, 4 bases at V and 8 bases at J, with 30 bases in the middle. The CDR3 has 19 amino acids. Germline V gives CDR1 SGHRS, CDR2 YFSETQ. The covered CDR3 bases are TGCGCCAGCAGCCCTTATTACGCCCGGGGAAGGGAAGAATCCGAAAAA. It codes for CASSPYYARGREESEK. The CDR3, in full, reads CASSPYYARGREESEKLFF. Together with reference TRBV5-1 and TRBJ1-4, the CDR3 gives the full variable domain: KAGVTQTPRYLIKTRGQQVTLSCSPISGHRSVSWYQQTPGQGLQFLFEYFSETQRNKGNFPGRFSGRQFSNSRSEMNVSTLELGDSALYLCASSPYYARGREESEKLFFGSGTQLSVL.

In its sample, this clone was seen a few times. The read halts 3 residues ahead of the CDR3 end, with the missing end drawn from the germline J gene. The chain carries TRBV19 and TRBJ2-7; TRBD1 is a possible D gene (5 bases). Between the trimmed V and J ends, which lost 7 bases and 3 bases, there was a span of 19 bases. This CDR3 is 15 amino acids long. CDR1 is LNHDA, CDR2 SQIVND, per germline (reference sequence). The CDR3 DNA, read in part, is TGTGCCAGTAAATTAAGAACAGGTGAAGTCTACGAG. Its protein product is CASKLRTGEVYE. The complete CDR3 sequence is CASKLRTGEVYEQYF.

A few counts support this clone. The read ends 3 residues shy of where the CDR3 ends; the end is completed using the germline J gene. J is TRBJ2-5 and V is TRBV19; the match to TRBD1 covers 7 bases. V lost 4 bases to trimming and J lost 3 bases; unmatched junction nucleotides: 5. Per germline, CDR1 LNHDA and CDR2 SQIVND (reference sequence). This CDR3 contains 14 residues. CDR3 DNA, as far as it was read: TGTGCCAGTAGTACCGGGACAGAAAAAGAGACC. Amino acids: CASSTGTEKET. The whole CDR3 protein reads CASSTGTEKETQYF.

This clone was seen only a few times. The read ends 3 residues shy of where the CDR3 ends; the end is completed using the germline J gene. The genes are TRBV6-2 or TRBV6-3 and TRBJ2-1, with D unclear. V lost 7 bases, J lost 3 bases, and 4 bases lay in between. The length of the CDR3 is 11 residues. Germline CDR1 reads MNHEY; CDR2 reads SVGEGT. CDR3 loop: CASNNYNEQFF. The CDR3 DNA, read in part, is TGTGCCAGCAATAACTACAATGAG.